This T cell receptor beta chain was observed in a study of blood T cell repertoires in COVID-19. Turning to the study itself: Some COVID-19 samples were acute and others convalescent; all came from the United States, Italy and Spain. From T cells, B-cell-depleted T cells, or PBMCs came the material, which was cDNA or gDNA.

Germline V gives CDR1 SGHAT, CDR2 FQDESV (reference sequence). With 5 bases clipped from V and 3 bases from J, the junction kept 7 bases outside the gene matches. CDR3 length: 15 amino acids. Here immunoSEQ multiplex PCR was the method, and the copy in TCRdb shows in-frame clones only, minus some. The data contain roughly 70,000 clones, around 82% of them singletons. The sequenced material came from peripheral blood. This sequence was found in a woman aged 55-69 years with acute or convalescent COVID-19. The rearrangement links TRBV11-1 to TRBJ1-3; 7 bases are shared with TRBD1. In DNA form, the CDR3 reads TGTGCCAGCAGCGCCAGGGGGATTGGTGGAAACACCATATATTTT. This gives the protein CASSARGIGGNTIYF.